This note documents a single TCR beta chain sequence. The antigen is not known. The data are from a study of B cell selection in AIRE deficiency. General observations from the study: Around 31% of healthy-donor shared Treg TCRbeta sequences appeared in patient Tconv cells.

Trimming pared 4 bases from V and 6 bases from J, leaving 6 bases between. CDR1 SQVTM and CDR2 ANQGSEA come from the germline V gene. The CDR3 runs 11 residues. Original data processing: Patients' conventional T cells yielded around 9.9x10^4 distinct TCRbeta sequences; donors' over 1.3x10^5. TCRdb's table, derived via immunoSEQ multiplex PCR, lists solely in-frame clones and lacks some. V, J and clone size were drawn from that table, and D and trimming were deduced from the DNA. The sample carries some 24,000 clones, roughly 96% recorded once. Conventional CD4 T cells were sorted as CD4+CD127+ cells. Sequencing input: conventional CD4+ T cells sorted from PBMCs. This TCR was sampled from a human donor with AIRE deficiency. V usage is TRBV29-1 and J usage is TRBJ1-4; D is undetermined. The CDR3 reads CSVGDHEKLFF. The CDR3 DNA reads TGCAGCGTTGGAGACCATGAAAAACTGTTTTTT.